The clone carrying this T cell receptor (beta chain) has only a few counts. Since all of the isolated RNA was reverse transcribed, expressed TCRB transcripts were what got sequenced. Only in-frame clones appear in the TCRdb table, and some are missing; sequencing was by immunoSEQ multiplex PCR. This sample has just over 600,000 clones, with roughly a sixth found just once. The entry originates in a study of beta chain features in type 1 diabetes. Germline CDR1 is WNHNN and CDR2 is SYGVQD (reference sequence). Germline trimming cut 9 bases from V and 2 bases from J; bases unmatched to any gene: 11. The CDR3 is 17 amino acids.

The chain joins TRBV10-1 to TRBJ2-2; 11 bases line up with TRBD1. This sequence was found in a man younger than 35 in good health. The sample taken for sequencing was naive CD4+ T cells from blood. The CDR3 DNA reads as TGCGCCAGACACTCCCGGGACAGGGGGGAAAACACCGGGGAGCTGTTTTTT. This codes for CARHSRDRGENTGELFF.